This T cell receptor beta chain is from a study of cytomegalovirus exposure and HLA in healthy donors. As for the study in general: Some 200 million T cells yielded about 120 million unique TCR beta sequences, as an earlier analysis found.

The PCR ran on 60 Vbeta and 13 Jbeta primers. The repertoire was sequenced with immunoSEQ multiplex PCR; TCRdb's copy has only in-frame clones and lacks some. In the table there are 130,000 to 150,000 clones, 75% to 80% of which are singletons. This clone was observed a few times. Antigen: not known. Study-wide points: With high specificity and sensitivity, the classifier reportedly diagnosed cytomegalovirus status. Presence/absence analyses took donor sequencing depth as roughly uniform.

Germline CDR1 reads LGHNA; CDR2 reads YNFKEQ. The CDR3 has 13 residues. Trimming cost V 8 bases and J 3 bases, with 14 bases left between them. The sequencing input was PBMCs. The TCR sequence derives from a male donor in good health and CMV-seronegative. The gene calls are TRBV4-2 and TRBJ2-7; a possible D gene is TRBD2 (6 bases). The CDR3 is CASGASALYEQYF. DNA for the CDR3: TGTGCCAGCGGAGCTAGCGCTCTCTACGAGCAGTACTTC.